This is a list of T cell receptor beta chains from one sample in a study of blood T cell repertoires in COVID-19. Repertoires were generated with immunoSEQ multiplex PCR, while TCRdb's copy carries only in-frame clones and drops some. The sample holds about 170,000 clones; 79% are singletons and the top ten take around 20%. Material: PBMCs or T cells enriched from blood (not recorded which). Receptors were obtained from a woman between 70 and 85 years old in a cohort exposed to, infected with or recovered from COVID-19 (not recorded which). Both conserved end residues are part of each CDR3. A D gene is named only where the DNA matches it firmly. Size is omitted from some rows. Given values are once, few, many or a class for expanded clones.

TRBJ2-5	14	TRBV10-3	TRBD1	NA	CAISGQQGKETQYF	TGTGCCATCAGTGGGCAACAGGGGAAGGAGACCCAGTACTTC
TRBJ2-7	14	TRBV7-2	TRBD2	few	CASSSGLAGSEQYF	TGTGCCAGCAGCTCGGGACTAGCGGGGTCCGAGCAGTACTTC
TRBJ2-3	16	TRBV7-2	NA	NA	CASSLSPLTGTDTQYF	TGTGCCAGCAGCCTCTCCCCGCTAACAGGAACAGATACGCAGTATTTT
TRBJ2-5	13	TRBV19	NA	NA	CASMVGPGETQYF	TGTGCCAGTATGGTTGGGCCGGGGGAGACCCAGTACTTC
TRBJ1-4	13	TRBV25-1	TRBD1	few	CASSVTTGWKLFF	TGTGCCAGCAGTGTCACGACAGGGTGGAAACTGTTTTTT
TRBJ2-5	15	TRBV2	TRBD2	NA	CASRTSGRAGETQYF	TGTGCCAGCAGGACTAGCGGGAGGGCCGGGGAGACCCAGTACTTC
TRBJ1-1	13	TRBV12-3/TRBV12-4	NA	NA	CASSRHQGAEAFF	TGTGCCAGCAGCAGACATCAGGGTGCTGAAGCTTTCTTT
TRBJ2-5	15	TRBV15	NA	once	CATSRGASVKETQYF	TGTGCCACCAGCAGAGGGGCTAGCGTAAAAGAGACCCAGTACTTC
TRBJ2-7	15	TRBV4-2	NA	NA	CASSHGVVGGYEQYF	TGTGCCAGCAGCCACGGAGTGGTGGGGGGCTACGAGCAGTACTTC
TRBJ2-1	14	TRBV2	TRBD2	NA	CASSASGSDNEQFF	TGTGCCAGCAGTGCAAGCGGGAGCGACAATGAGCAGTTCTTC
TRBJ2-1	14	TRBV19	NA	few	CASSFGLPNNEQFF	TGTGCCAGTAGTTTTGGACTACCGAACAATGAGCAGTTCTTC
TRBJ1-5	14	TRBV28	NA	many	CASSGRMGNQPQHF	TGTGCCAGCAGCGGTCGCATGGGCAATCAGCCCCAGCATTTT
TRBJ2-5	12	TRBV29-1	NA	NA	CSVVEVLETQYF	TGCAGCGTTGTTGAGGTCCTAGAGACCCAGTACTTC
TRBJ1-1	14	TRBV7-2	NA	NA	CASSFRQANTEAFF	TGTGCCAGCAGCTTTCGACAAGCCAACACTGAAGCTTTCTTT
TRBJ2-5	13	TRBV5-5	NA	NA	CASSFGREETQYF	TGTGCCAGCAGCTTTGGGAGAGAAGAGACCCAGTACTTC
TRBJ2-2	16	TRBV27	NA	few	CASSRAQGGGTGELFF	TGTGCCAGCAGTCGCGCTCAGGGGGGAGGCACCGGGGAGCTGTTTTTT
TRBJ1-4	15	TRBV5-1	TRBD1	NA	CASSLAGTGGEKLFF	TGCGCCAGCAGCTTGGCCGGAACAGGGGGTGAAAAACTGTTTTTT
TRBJ1-2	14	TRBV7-2	NA	NA	CASSPHSGDYGYTF	TGTGCCAGCAGCCCGCACAGCGGGGACTATGGCTACACCTTC
TRBJ1-5	13	TRBV5-1	NA	NA	CASSLDGNQPQHF	TGCGCCAGCAGCTTGGACGGGAATCAGCCCCAGCATTTT
TRBJ2-7	14	TRBV2	TRBD1	NA	CASGFGTGPYEQYF	TGTGCCAGCGGCTTCGGGACAGGACCCTACGAGCAGTACTTC
TRBJ2-5	17	TRBV4-2	TRBD2	NA	CASSQMVAGGPLETQYF	TGTGCCAGCAGCCAGATGGTAGCGGGAGGGCCTTTAGAGACCCAGTACTTC
TRBJ1-2	13	TRBV28	TRBD1	NA	CASSVQGVGGYTF	TGTGCCAGCAGTGTACAGGGGGTCGGCGGCTACACCTTC
TRBJ2-2	13	TRBV4-1	NA	NA	CASSHSNTGELFF	TGCGCCAGCAGCCACTCGAACACCGGGGAGCTGTTTTTT
TRBJ2-7	14	TRBV4-1	TRBD2	few	CASSQGTSGYEQYF	TGCGCCAGCAGCCAAGGGACTAGCGGCTACGAGCAGTACTTC
TRBJ2-1	14	TRBV27	TRBD2	NA	CASRRSGGYNEQFF	TGTGCCAGCAGACGGAGCGGGGGATACAATGAGCAGTTCTTC
TRBJ1-4	15	TRBV3-1/TRBV3-2	TRBD1	NA	CASSPSGTGDEKLFF	TGTGCCAGCAGTCCCTCCGGGACAGGGGATGAAAAACTGTTTTTT
TRBJ2-1	13	TRBV2	NA	NA	CASNDVSFNEQFF	TGTGCCAGCAATGATGTCTCTTTTAATGAGCAGTTCTTC
TRBJ2-5	13	TRBV2	NA	NA	CASSEGRLETQYF	TGTGCCAGCAGTGAAGGCCGACTGGAGACCCAGTACTTC
TRBJ2-2	19	TRBV9	TRBD2	NA	CASSSRGTSGVANTGELFF	TGTGCCAGCAGCTCCCGAGGGACTAGCGGAGTAGCGAACACCGGGGAGCTGTTTTTT
TRBJ2-5	14	TRBV24-1	NA	NA	CATSADITEETQYF	TGTGCCACCAGTGCTGACATAACCGAGGAGACCCAGTACTTC
TRBJ2-1	18	TRBV14	NA	NA	CASSQDRITREQYNEQFF	TGTGCCAGCAGCCAAGACCGGATAACTAGAGAACAATACAATGAGCAGTTCTTC
TRBJ1-3	14	TRBV5-1	NA	NA	CASSLGVGGNTIYF	TGCGCCAGCAGCTTAGGGGTAGGAGGGAACACCATATATTTT
TRBJ2-1	14	TRBV11-3	TRBD2	many	CASSLSGTSHEQFF	TGTGCCAGCAGCTTATCCGGGACTAGCCATGAGCAGTTCTTC
TRBJ1-6	15	TRBV28	TRBD1	few	CASLDPGTGISPLHF	TGTGCCAGCCTAGATCCCGGGACAGGGATTTCACCCCTCCACTTT
TRBJ1-2	16	TRBV10-3	NA	NA	CAISEHEGLGNYGYTF	TGTGCCATCAGTGAGCACGAGGGCTTGGGCAACTATGGCTACACCTTC
TRBJ1-4	14	TRBV5-1	NA	few	CASSLGKTGEKLFF	TGCGCCAGCAGCTTGGGAAAAACGGGTGAAAAACTGTTTTTT
TRBJ2-7	16	TRBV28	NA	NA	CASSSTGSRSSYEQYF	TGTGCCAGCAGTTCTACAGGGTCGCGGAGCTCCTACGAGCAGTACTTC
TRBJ1-1	13	TRBV7-9	NA	NA	CASSPRQISEAFF	TGTGCCAGCAGCCCGCGACAGATATCTGAAGCTTTCTTT
TRBJ1-3	15	TRBV28	NA	NA	CASTGGGSSGNTIYF	TGTGCCAGCACCGGGGGGGGAAGCTCTGGAAACACCATATATTTT
TRBJ1-4	19	TRBV5-6	NA	NA	CASSLAGSRTTATNEKLFF	TGTGCCAGCAGCTTGGCAGGGTCCAGGACCACGGCAACTAATGAAAAACTGTTTTTT
TRBJ1-3	14	TRBV15	NA	few	CATAVGRSGNTIYF	TGTGCCACCGCGGTCGGCCGCTCTGGAAACACCATATATTTT